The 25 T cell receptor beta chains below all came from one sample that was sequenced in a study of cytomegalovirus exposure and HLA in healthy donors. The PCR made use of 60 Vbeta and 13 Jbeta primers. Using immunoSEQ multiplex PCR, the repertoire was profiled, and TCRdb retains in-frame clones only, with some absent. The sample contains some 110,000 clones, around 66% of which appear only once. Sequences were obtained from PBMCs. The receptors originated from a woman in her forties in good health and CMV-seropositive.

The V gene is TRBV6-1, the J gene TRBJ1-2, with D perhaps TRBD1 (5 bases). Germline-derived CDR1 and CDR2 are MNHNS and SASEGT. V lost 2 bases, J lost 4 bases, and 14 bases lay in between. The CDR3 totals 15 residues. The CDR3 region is CASSEPGGSGYGYTF. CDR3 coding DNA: TGTGCCAGCAGTGAACCCGGGGGGTCGGGCTATGGCTACACCTTC.

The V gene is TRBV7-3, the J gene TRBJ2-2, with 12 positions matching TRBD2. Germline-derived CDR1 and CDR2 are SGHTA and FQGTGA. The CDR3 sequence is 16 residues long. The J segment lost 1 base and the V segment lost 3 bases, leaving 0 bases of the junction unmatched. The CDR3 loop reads CASSLGLAGNTGELFF. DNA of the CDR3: TGTGCCAGCAGCTTGGGACTAGCGGGGAACACCGGGGAGCTGTTTTTT.

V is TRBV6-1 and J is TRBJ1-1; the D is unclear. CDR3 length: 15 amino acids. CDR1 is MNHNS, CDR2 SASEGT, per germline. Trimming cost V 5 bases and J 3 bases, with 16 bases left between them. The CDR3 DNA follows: TGTGCCAGCAGTAAGACACTTTCGGAACACACTGAAGCTTTCTTT. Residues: CASSKTLSEHTEAFF.

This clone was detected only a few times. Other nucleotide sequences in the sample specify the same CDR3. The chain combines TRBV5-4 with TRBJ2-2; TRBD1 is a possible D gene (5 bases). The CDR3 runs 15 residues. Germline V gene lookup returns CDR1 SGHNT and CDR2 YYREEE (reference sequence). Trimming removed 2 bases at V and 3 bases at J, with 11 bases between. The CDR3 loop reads CASSLRQGDTGELFF. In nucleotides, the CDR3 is TGTGCCAGCAGCTTAAGGCAGGGTGACACCGGGGAGCTGTTTTTT.

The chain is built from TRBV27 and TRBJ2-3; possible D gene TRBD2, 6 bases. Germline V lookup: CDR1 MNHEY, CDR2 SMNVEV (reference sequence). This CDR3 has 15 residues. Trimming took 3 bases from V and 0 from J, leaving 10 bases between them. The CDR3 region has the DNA TGTGCCAGCAGTTTGTCCCGGGGGAGCACAGATACGCAGTATTTT. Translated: CASSLSRGSTDTQYF.

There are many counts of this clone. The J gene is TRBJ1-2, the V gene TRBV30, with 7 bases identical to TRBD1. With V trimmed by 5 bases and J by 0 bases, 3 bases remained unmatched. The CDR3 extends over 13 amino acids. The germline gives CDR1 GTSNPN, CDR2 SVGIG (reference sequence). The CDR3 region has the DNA TGTGCCTGGGCTGGGACAGCTAACTATGGCTACACCTTC. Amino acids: CAWAGTANYGYTF.

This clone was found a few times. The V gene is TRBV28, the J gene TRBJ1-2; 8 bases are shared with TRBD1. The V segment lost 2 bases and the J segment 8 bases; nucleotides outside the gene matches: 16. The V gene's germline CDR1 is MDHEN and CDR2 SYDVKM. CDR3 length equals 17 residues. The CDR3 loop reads CASSLLTPFQGAGGYTF. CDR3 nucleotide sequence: TGTGCCAGCAGTTTACTTACCCCATTTCAGGGGGCAGGAGGCTACACCTTC.

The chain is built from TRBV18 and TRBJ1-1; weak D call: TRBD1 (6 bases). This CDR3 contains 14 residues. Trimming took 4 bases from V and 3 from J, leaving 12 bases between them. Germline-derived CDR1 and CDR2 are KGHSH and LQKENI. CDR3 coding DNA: TGTGCCAGCTCACGCGGGGGGGCTGACACTGAAGCTTTCTTT. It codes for CASSRGGADTEAFF.

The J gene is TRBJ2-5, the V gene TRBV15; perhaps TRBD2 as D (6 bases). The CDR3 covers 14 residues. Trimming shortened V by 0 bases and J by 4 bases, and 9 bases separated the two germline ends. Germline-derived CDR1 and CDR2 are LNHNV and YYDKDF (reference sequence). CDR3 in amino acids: CATSRDVGGETQYF. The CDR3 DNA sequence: TGTGCCACCAGCAGAGATGTGGGGGGAGAGACCCAGTACTTC.

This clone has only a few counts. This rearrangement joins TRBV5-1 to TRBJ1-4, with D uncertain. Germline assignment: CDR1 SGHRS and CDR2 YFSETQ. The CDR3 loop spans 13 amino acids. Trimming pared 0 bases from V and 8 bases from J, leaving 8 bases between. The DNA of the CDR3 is TGCGCCAGCAGCTTGGGGTTGGAGGAAAAACTGTTTTTT. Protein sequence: CASSLGLEEKLFF. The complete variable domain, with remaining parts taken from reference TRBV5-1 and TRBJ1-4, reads KAGVTQTPRYLIKTRGQQVTLSCSPISGHRSVSWYQQTPGQGLQFLFEYFSETQRNKGNFPGRFSGRQFSNSRSEMNVSTLELGDSALYLCASSLGLEEKLFFGSGTQLSVL.

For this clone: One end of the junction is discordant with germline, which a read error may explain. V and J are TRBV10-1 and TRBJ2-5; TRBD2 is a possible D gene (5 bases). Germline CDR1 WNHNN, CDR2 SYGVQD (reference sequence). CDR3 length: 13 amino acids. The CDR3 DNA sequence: TGCGCCAGTAGTGCCAGCGGTGGAGAGACCCAGTACTTC. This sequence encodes CASSASGGETQYF.

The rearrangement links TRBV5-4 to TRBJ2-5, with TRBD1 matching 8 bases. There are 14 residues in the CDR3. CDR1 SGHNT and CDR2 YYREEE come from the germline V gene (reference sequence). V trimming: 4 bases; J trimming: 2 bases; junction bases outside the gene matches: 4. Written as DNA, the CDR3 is TGTGCCAGCAGCCAGGGACAGGTTCAAGAGACCCAGTACTTC. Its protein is CASSQGQVQETQYF. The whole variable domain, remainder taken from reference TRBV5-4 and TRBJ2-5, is ETGVTQSPTHLIKTRGQQVTLRCSSQSGHNTVSWYQQALGQGPQFIFQYYREEENGRGNFPPRFSGLQFPNYSSELNVNALELDDSALYLCASSQGQVQETQYFGPGTRLLVL.

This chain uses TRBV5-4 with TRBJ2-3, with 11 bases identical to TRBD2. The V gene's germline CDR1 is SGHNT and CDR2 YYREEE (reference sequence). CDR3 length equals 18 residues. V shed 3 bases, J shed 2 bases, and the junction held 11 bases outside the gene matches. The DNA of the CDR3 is TGTGCCAGCAGCTCAGCCCTAACTAGCGGGAGTTCCACAGATACGCAGTATTTT. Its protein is CASSSALTSGSSTDTQYF.

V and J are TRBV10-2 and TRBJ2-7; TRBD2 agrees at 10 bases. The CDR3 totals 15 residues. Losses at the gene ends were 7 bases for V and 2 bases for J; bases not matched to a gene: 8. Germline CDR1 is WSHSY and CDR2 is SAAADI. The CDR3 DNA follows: TGCGCCAGCACTGAAAAGCGGGGGGGAGCCTACGAGCAGTACTTC. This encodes CASTEKRGGAYEQYF.

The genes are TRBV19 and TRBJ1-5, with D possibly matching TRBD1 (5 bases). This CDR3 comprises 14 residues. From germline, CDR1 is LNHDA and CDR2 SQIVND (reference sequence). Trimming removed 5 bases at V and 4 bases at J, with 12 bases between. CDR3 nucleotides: TGTGCCAGTAGTTGGGGGGACGCAAATCAGCCCCAGCATTTT. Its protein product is CASSWGDANQPQHF.

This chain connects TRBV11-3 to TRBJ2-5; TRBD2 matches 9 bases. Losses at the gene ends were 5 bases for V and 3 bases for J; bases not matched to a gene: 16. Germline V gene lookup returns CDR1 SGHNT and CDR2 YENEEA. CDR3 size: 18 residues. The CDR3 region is CASSHGGRASGKEETQYF. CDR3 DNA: TGTGCCAGCAGCCACGGGGGCCGAGCTAGCGGGAAAGAAGAGACCCAGTACTTC. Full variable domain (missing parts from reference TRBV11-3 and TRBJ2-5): EAGVVQSPRYKIIEKKQPVAFWCNPISGHNTLYWYLQNLGQGPELLIRYENEEAVDDSQLPKDRFSAERLKGVDSTLKIQPAELGDSAVYLCASSHGGRASGKEETQYFGPGTRLLVL.

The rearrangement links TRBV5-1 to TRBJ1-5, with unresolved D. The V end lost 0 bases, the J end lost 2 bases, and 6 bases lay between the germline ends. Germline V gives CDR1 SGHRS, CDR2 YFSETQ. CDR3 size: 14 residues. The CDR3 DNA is TGCGCCAGCAGCTTGGATCCGGGCAATCAGCCCCAGCATTTT. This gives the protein CASSLDPGNQPQHF.

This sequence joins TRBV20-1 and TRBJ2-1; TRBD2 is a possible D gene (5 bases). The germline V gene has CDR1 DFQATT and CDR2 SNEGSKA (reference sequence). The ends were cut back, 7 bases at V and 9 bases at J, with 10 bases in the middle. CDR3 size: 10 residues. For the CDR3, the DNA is TGCAGTGGAGGGCAAACTGAGCAGTTCTTC. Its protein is CSGGQTEQFF.

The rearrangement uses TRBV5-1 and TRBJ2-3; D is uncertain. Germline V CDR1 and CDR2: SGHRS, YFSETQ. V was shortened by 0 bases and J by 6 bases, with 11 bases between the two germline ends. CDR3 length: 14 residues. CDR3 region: CASSLGLPRDTQYF. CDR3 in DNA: TGCGCCAGCAGCTTGGGATTACCTCGGGATACGCAGTATTTT.

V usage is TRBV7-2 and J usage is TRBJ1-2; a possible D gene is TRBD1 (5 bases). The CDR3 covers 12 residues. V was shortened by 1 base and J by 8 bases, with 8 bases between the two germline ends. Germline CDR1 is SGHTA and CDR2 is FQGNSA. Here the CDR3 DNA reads TGTGCCAGCAGCTTAGGACAGAACGGCTACACCTTC. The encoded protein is CASSLGQNGYTF.

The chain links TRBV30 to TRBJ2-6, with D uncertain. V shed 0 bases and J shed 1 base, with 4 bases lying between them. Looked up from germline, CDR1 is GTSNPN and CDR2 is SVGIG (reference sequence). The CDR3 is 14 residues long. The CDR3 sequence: CAWSVTSGANVLTF. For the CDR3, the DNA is TGTGCCTGGAGTGTCACATCTGGGGCCAACGTCCTGACTTTC.

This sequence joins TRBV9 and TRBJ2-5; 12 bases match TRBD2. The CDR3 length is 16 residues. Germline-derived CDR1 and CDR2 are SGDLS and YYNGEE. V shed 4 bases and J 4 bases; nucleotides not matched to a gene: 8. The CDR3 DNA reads TGTGCCAGCAGCCAATCTTCTAGCGGGGGGGCAGAGACCCAGTACTTC. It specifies CASSQSSSGGAETQYF.

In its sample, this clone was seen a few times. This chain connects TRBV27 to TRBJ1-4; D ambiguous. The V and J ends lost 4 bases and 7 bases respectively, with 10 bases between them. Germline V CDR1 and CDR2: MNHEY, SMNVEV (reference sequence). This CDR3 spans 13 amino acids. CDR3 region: CASSYPGGEKLFF. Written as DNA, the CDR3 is TGTGCCAGCAGTTACCCGGGTGGTGAAAAACTGTTTTTT.

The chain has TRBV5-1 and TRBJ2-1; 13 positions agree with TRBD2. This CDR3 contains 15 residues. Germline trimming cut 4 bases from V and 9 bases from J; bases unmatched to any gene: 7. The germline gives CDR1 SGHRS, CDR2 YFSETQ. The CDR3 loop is CASSPGLAGAREQFF. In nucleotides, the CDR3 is TGCGCCAGCAGCCCCGGACTAGCGGGAGCACGTGAGCAGTTCTTC.

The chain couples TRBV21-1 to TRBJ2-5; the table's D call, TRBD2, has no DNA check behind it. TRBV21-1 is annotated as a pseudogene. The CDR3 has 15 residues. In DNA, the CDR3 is TGTGCCAGCATCCAACCCTGGGGGGGACAAGAGACCCAGTACTTC. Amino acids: CASIQPWGGQETQYF.